This TCR beta chain was retrieved from a study of T cell responses to AZD1222 COVID-19 vaccine. Study results and caveats: Once two AZD1222 doses were given, Spike-specific TCR breadth and depth went up. Possibly, clonal diversity was underestimated; donors were largely white British and included more females.

A note on this clone: Its antigen is still unknown.

TCRdb's table, derived via immunoSEQ multiplex PCR, lists solely in-frame clones and lacks some. This table holds over 150,000 clones, approximately 90% found once. Trimming left V 6 bases short and J 3 bases short, with 14 bases between. CDR1 SNHLY and CDR2 FYNNEI come from the germline V gene. The CDR3 length is 14 residues. This TCR derives from an adult in good health. The rearrangement links TRBV2 to TRBJ2-5; D possibly matches TRBD1 or TRBD2 (5 bases each). The sequenced sample was peripheral blood, obtained on day 0 of AZD1222 vaccination. CDR3 residues: CASRIDGGEETQYF. The CDR3, as DNA: TGTGCCAGCAGAATTGATGGGGGAGAAGAGACCCAGTACTTC.